The T cell receptor (beta chain) described here comes from a study of blood T cell repertoires in COVID-19. Across the whole study: The study drew acute and convalescent COVID-19 samples from the United States, Italy and Spain. From T cells, B-cell-depleted T cells, or PBMCs came the material, which was cDNA or gDNA.

This clone has a handful of counts. In the study's own analysis: The authors estimated nucleated cell counts from reference gene primer amplification. Here immunoSEQ multiplex PCR was the method, and the copy in TCRdb shows in-frame clones only, minus some. V, J and clone size derive from that table, while D and trimming were established from the DNA sequence. The sample has about 210,000 clones, 65% to 90% seen once; the top ten hold approximately 2%. CDR3 length: 16 residues. Germline values: CDR1 SGHTA, CDR2 FQGNSA. Trimming took off 3 bases at V and 4 bases at J, with 16 bases between the two ends.

This sequence originates from a man aged 35 to 55 who had recovered from COVID-19. Sequences were obtained from peripheral blood. The chain carries TRBV7-2 and TRBJ1-3; D may be TRBD1 (6 bases). The CDR3 DNA is TGTGCCAGCAGCTTGGTCCCACAGGGATCAGGAAACACCATATATTTT. Translation gives CASSLVPQGSGNTIYF. Variable domain in full (rest from reference TRBV7-2 and TRBJ1-3): GAGVSQSPSNKVTEKGKDVELRCDPISGHTALYWYRQSLGQGLEFLIYFQGNSAPDKSGLPSDRFSAERTGGSVSTLTIQRTQQEDSAVYLCASSLVPQGSGNTIYFGEGSWLTVV.